This record concerns one TCR beta chain sequence. Its target is not known. The source of the sample is a study of shared clonotypes between healthy human individuals. The overall study: Each donor's CD8 memory used one plate, CD8 naive two, each CD4 subset three. Study observations and caveats: In contrast to clonotypes shared by all four donors, non-shared clonotypes had lower generation probabilities. Naive subsets typically showed greater estimated richness than memory subsets.

Those who donated, Caucasian adults without exception, all lived in Nashville, Tennessee. Generated by immunoSEQ multiplex PCR, the TCRdb table keeps only in-frame clones and is missing some. The sample comprises about 730,000 clones, approximately 77% of which are singletons, and under 2% rests with the top ten. CDR3 length: 14 residues. CDR1 and CDR2 from the germline V gene are MDHEN and SYDVKM. Trimming shortened V by 2 bases and J by 8 bases, and 16 bases separated the two germline ends. The receptor was isolated from a woman in her thirties in good health. J is TRBJ2-7 and V is TRBV28, with D possibly called TRBD1 or TRBD2 (5 bases each). What was sequenced was memory CD4+ T cells sorted from blood. The subset denotes: CD45RA-negative fraction. CDR3 protein: CASSLGGPGRQQYF. CDR3 sequence (DNA): TGTGCCAGCAGTTTAGGGGGTCCGGGTCGGCAGCAGTACTTC.